The 22 T cell receptor beta chains listed next were all sequenced from one sample in a study of T cells in Graves' hyperthyroidism and ophthalmopathy. RNA transcripts provided the source from which TCR beta CDR3 regions were amplified. The TCR CDR3 first-round RT-PCR relied on the HTBI primer set. TCRdb reprocessed the multiplex PCR reads via MiXCR and lists one record per CDR3 protein. The sample includes a few hundred thousand distinct CDR3 sequences, about a fifth seen only once; the top ten take over 35%. Sequenced sample: blood. Every receptor here comes from a young man with Graves' ophthalmopathy.

Comment on this clonotype: This may arise from a read error, as a much more abundant clone is one base away. The J gene is TRBJ1-2, the V gene TRBV12-3 or TRBV12-4, with a tentative D call TRBD1 (5 bases). V lost 4 bases and J lost 7, with 10 bases in between. The CDR3 contains 12 residues. The CDR3 spells CASSWRDCGYTF. CDR3 coding DNA: TGTGCCAGCAGTTGGAGGGACTGTGGCTACACCTTC.

Many counts were recorded for this clonotype. V gene TRBV9 combines with J gene TRBJ1-5, with D unresolved. This CDR3 spans 13 amino acids. Per the germline V gene, CDR1 is SGDLS and CDR2 is YYNGEE. Trimming shortened V by 2 bases and J by 2 bases, and 5 bases separated the two germline ends. The CDR3 bases are TGTGCCAGCAGCGTGCAGGGCAATCAGCCCCAGCATTTT. This translates into CASSVQGNQPQHF.

This clonotype appeared many times. This chain uses TRBV12-3 or TRBV12-4 with TRBJ2-7, with 8 bases lining up with TRBD1. J was trimmed by 1 base and V by 6 bases; bases with no gene match: 5. This CDR3 spans 14 amino acids. CDR3 amino acids: CASRGQVGSYEQYF. CDR3 DNA: TGTGCCAGCAGGGGACAGGTCGGATCCTACGAGCAGTACTTC.

With regard to this clonotype: A much larger clone differs from this one at a single base, so this may be a read error. The gene calls are TRBV2 and TRBJ2-2; TRBD1 agrees at 8 bases. This CDR3 region has 15 residues. Germline V CDR1 and CDR2: SNHLY, FYNNEI. V was clipped by 5 bases and J by 6 bases; unmatched bases: 8. In DNA, the CDR3 is TGTGCCAGCAGTTCACAGGGGGTGGGCGCCGGGGAGCTGTTTTTT. Amino acids: CASSSQGVGAGELFF.

V gene TRBV5-6 combines with J gene TRBJ2-2; D might be TRBD1 or TRBD2, each matching 9 bases. Trimming left V 3 bases short and J 3 bases short, with 21 bases between. CDR1 is SGHDT, CDR2 YYEEEE, per germline. The CDR3 is 18 amino acids. CDR3 in DNA: TGTGCCAGCAGCTCCACAGGGGGCGCGGGGGGGGACACCGGGGAGCTGTTTTTT. Translating it yields CASSSTGGAGGDTGELFF.

Ten or more counts support this clonotype. The chain carries TRBV5-1 and TRBJ1-1, with 7 bases lining up with TRBD1. Trimming removed 5 bases from V and 2 bases from J; junction bases left unmatched: 6. CDR3 length: 14 residues. The germline gives CDR1 SGHRS, CDR2 YFSETQ. CDR3 in amino acids: CASRRTGANTEAFF. DNA of the CDR3: TGCGCCAGCAGACGTACAGGGGCAAACACTGAAGCTTTCTTT.

This clonotype has at least ten counts. The rearrangement links TRBV7-9 to TRBJ2-5, with D unresolved. The CDR3 sequence is 14 residues long. Trimming stripped 1 base from V and 0 bases from J, with 6 bases between. Germline CDR1 is SEHNR and CDR2 is FQNEAQ (reference sequence). The CDR3 is CASSLVQDQETQYF. DNA of the CDR3: TGTGCCAGCAGCTTAGTGCAGGACCAAGAGACCCAGTACTTC.

This clonotype was observed many times. V is TRBV6-5 and J is TRBJ1-6; 7 bases map to TRBD1. CDR3 length: 14 residues. J lost 9 bases, V lost 4 bases, and 6 bases had no gene match. CDR1 and CDR2 (germline): MNHEY, SVGAGI. DNA for the CDR3: TGTGCCAGCAGTTTAATTACAGGGGTTTCACCCCTCCACTTT. It translates to CASSLITGVSPLHF.

This clonotype was observed a few times. The chain links TRBV15 to TRBJ2-3; D is unresolved. Trimming shortened V by 0 bases and J by 6 bases, and 4 bases separated the two germline ends. CDR1 LNHNV and CDR2 YYDKDF come from the germline V gene (reference sequence). This CDR3 is built from 12 residues. CDR3 DNA: TGTGCCACCAGCAGAGATTCGGATACGCAGTATTTT. Translating it yields CATSRDSDTQYF. The full variable domain, rest sourced from reference TRBV15 and TRBJ2-3, is DAMVIQNPRYQVTQFGKPVTLSCSQTLNHNVMYWYQQKSSQAPKLLFHYYDKDFNNEADTPDNFQSRRPNTSFCFLDIRSPGLGDTAMYLCATSRDSDTQYFGPGTRLTVL.

This clonotype was seen at least ten times. The chain carries TRBV5-1 and TRBJ2-7, with D maybe TRBD1 (5 bases). The CDR3 runs 15 residues. Germline CDR1 SGHRS, CDR2 YFSETQ. V lost 0 bases and J 2 bases, leaving 12 bases between the germline ends. The CDR3 DNA reads TGCGCCAGCAGCTTGGGGTCAGGGTCTACCTACGAGCAGTACTTC. Translation: CASSLGSGSTYEQYF.

This clonotype occurred many times. This chain joins TRBV3-1 and TRBJ1-2; D may be TRBD1 (6 bases). Per the germline V gene, CDR1 is LGHDT and CDR2 is YNNKEL (reference sequence). The CDR3 is 14 residues long. V was shortened by 2 bases and J by 4 bases, with 11 bases between the two germline ends. CDR3 region: CASSQRGSVYGYTF. The CDR3 nucleotides are TGTGCCAGCAGCCAAAGGGGGTCGGTCTATGGCTACACCTTC.

In its sample, this clonotype was seen many times. V usage is TRBV11-2 and J usage is TRBJ2-3, with 12 bases that match TRBD2. Germline assignment: CDR1 SGHAT and CDR2 FQNNGV. Trimming removed 5 bases from V and 0 bases from J; junction bases left unmatched: 15. The CDR3 contains 20 residues. The CDR3 loop is CASSPPLLAGGPGSTDTQYF. The DNA of the CDR3 is TGTGCCAGCAGCCCGCCCCTACTAGCGGGGGGTCCAGGGAGCACAGATACGCAGTATTTT.

This clonotype occurred a few times. The V and J genes are TRBV5-1 and TRBJ2-7; D could derive from TRBD1 or TRBD2 (5 bases each). The CDR3 contains 14 residues. Germline CDR1 reads SGHRS; CDR2 reads YFSETQ. With 4 bases removed from V and 3 bases from J, the gap between germline ends came to 14 bases. The CDR3 loop reads CASSTRTTSYEQYF. CDR3 coding DNA: TGCGCCAGCAGCACGAGGACAACTAGCTACGAGCAGTACTTC.

The gene calls are TRBV10-3 and TRBJ1-6; 8 bases map to TRBD1. The CDR3 covers 15 residues. Germline V gene lookup returns CDR1 ENHRY and CDR2 SYGVKD. Trimming at V came to 2 bases and at J to 6 bases, leaving 3 bases not matched to a gene. The CDR3 region has the DNA TGTGCCATCAGTGAGACACAGGGGGGTAATTCACCCCTCCACTTT. Translating gives CAISETQGGNSPLHF.

In this sample, this clonotype turned up a few times. The J gene is TRBJ2-2, the V gene TRBV10-3; TRBD1 agrees at 8 bases. Germline trimming cut 8 bases from V and 6 bases from J; bases unmatched to any gene: 2. Per germline, CDR1 ENHRY and CDR2 SYGVKD. There are 12 residues in the CDR3. CDR3 loop: CAIEQGAGELFF. The DNA of the CDR3 is TGTGCCATCGAACAGGGGGCCGGGGAGCTGTTTTTT.

This clonotype was recorded at least ten times. This chain uses TRBV2 with TRBJ2-3, with 7 bases fitting TRBD1. The CDR3 contains 14 residues. CDR1 and CDR2 (germline): SNHLY, FYNNEI. V was clipped by 8 bases and J by 6 bases; unmatched bases: 11. CDR3 sequence reads: CASLRTGTSDTQYF. The CDR3 DNA sequence: TGTGCCAGCTTGAGGACAGGTACCTCGGATACGCAGTATTTT.

In regard to this clonotype: A read error may produce the germline difference seen at one junction end. The V and J genes are TRBV5-1 and TRBJ2-3, with no clear D. The CDR3 spans 14 residues. Germline lookup yields CDR1 SGHRS and CDR2 YFSETQ. The CDR3 loop reads CASSLVRSTDTQYF. The CDR3 DNA sequence: TGTGCCAGCAGCTTGGTCAGGAGCACAGATACGCAGTATTTT.

At least ten counts were recorded for this clonotype. The chain joins TRBV11-2 to TRBJ2-5; 9 nucleotides match TRBD1. The V segment lost 3 bases and the J segment 0 bases; nucleotides outside the gene matches: 2. The germline V gene has CDR1 SGHAT and CDR2 FQNNGV. This CDR3 spans 15 amino acids. The CDR3 is CASSFRDRDQETQYF. The CDR3 nucleotides read TGTGCCAGCAGCTTCCGGGACAGGGACCAAGAGACCCAGTACTTC.

This clonotype was counted many times. The chain recombines TRBV7-7 with TRBJ2-5, with 7 bases that match TRBD1. The J segment lost 3 bases and the V segment lost 4 bases, leaving 2 bases of the junction unmatched. The CDR3 extends over 13 amino acids. Per germline, CDR1 SSHAT and CDR2 FNYEAQ (reference sequence). CDR3 nucleotide sequence: TGTGCCAGCAGCTCCGACAGGGAAGAGACCCAGTACTTC. This sequence encodes CASSSDREETQYF.

The V call is TRBV19, the J call TRBJ1-3; D gene uncertain. CDR3 length: 13 residues. The V and J ends lost 6 bases and 4 bases respectively, with 10 bases between them. In germline, CDR1 is LNHDA, CDR2 SQIVND (reference sequence). The CDR3 nucleotides are TGTGCCAGTAGAGAGGACGGAGGAAACACCATATATTTT. The encoded protein is CASREDGGNTIYF.

This chain connects TRBV7-9 to TRBJ1-3; D is uncertain. V shed 0 bases and J shed 0 bases, with 12 bases lying between them. The CDR3 is 17 amino acids. Germline assignment: CDR1 SEHNR and CDR2 FQNEAQ (reference sequence). The chain's CDR3 is CASSLAQEGFSGNTIYF. In DNA form, the CDR3 reads TGTGCCAGCAGCTTAGCGCAGGAGGGATTCTCTGGAAACACCATATATTTT.

The table lists this clonotype with many counts. The gene calls are TRBV29-1 and TRBJ1-1; D is ambiguous. The V end lost 2 bases, the J end lost 1 base, and 11 bases lay between the germline ends. CDR1 and CDR2 from the germline V gene are SQVTM and ANQGSEA. CDR3 size: 14 residues. DNA for the CDR3: TGCAGCGTTGAATTGGAGCGACGGAACACTGAAGCTTTCTTT. Translation gives CSVELERRNTEAFF.